The clone carrying this TCR beta chain was observed at least ten times. Germline CDR1 and CDR2: MDHEN and SYDVKM. CDR3 length: 12 residues. V was pared by 5 bases and J by 6 bases, with 10 bases between. The sample comes from a study of human T cells and chemical hapten exposure. Whole-study context: TCR yields differed between samples (mainly from small differences in pooled library volume).

Time point described: healthy volunteer bleed at 6 weeks. Unseparated into fractions, whole blood served as the source from which total RNA was extracted. A single record per CDR3 protein comes from TCRdb applying MiXCR to the RACE reads. The sample includes about 77,000 distinct CDR3 sequences, about 8.6% of them seen just once. The origin of this receptor is a female donor in good health. Some clones in this sample may be carry-over from other donors' samples. Sequenced sample: whole blood. The chain joins TRBV28 to TRBJ1-1; no firm D call. The CDR3 reads CASSQARAEAFF. Written as DNA, the CDR3 is TGTGCCAGCAGTCAAGCGAGGGCTGAAGCTTTCTTT.